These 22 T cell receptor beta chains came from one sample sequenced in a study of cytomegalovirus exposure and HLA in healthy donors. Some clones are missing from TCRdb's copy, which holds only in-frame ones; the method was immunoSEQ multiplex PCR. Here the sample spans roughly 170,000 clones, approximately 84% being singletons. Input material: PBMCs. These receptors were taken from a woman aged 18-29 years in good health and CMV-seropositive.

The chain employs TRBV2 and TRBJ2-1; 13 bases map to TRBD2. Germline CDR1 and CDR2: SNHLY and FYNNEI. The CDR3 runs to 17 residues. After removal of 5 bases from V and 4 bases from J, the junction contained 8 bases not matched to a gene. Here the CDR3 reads CASSILAGGLGYNEQFF. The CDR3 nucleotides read TGTGCCAGCAGTATACTAGCGGGGGGGTTAGGGTACAATGAGCAGTTCTTC.

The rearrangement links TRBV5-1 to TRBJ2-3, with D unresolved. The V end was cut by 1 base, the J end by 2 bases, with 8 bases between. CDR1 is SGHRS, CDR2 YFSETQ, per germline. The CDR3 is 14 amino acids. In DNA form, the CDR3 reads TGCGCCAGCAGCTTGCAAGCTACCACAGATACGCAGTATTTT. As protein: CASSLQATTDTQYF.

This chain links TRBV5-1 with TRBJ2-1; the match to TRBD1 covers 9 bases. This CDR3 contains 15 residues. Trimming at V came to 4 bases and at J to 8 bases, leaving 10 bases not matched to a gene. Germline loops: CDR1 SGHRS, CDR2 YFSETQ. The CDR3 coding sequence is TGCGCCAGCAGCACGGGGACAGGGATAGTCGATGAGCAGTTCTTC. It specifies CASSTGTGIVDEQFF.

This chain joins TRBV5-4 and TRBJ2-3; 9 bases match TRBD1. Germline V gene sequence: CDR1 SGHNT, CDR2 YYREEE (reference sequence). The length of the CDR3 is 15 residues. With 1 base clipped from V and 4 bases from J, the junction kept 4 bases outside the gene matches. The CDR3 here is CASSLMGQGPDTQYF. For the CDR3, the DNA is TGTGCCAGCAGCTTGATGGGACAGGGACCAGATACGCAGTATTTT.

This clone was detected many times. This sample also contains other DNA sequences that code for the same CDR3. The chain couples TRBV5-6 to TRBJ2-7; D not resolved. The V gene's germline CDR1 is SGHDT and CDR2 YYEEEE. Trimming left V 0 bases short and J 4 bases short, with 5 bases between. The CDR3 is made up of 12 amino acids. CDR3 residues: CASSLASYEQYF. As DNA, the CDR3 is TGTGCCAGCAGCTTGGCGAGTTACGAGCAGTACTTC.

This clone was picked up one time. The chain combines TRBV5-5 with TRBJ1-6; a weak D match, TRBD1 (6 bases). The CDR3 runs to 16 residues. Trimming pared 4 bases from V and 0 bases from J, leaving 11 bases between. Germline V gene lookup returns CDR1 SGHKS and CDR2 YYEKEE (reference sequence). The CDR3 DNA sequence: TGTGCCAGCAGCCGTACAGGGAGCTCCTATAATTCACCCCTCCACTTT. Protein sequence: CASSRTGSSYNSPLHF.

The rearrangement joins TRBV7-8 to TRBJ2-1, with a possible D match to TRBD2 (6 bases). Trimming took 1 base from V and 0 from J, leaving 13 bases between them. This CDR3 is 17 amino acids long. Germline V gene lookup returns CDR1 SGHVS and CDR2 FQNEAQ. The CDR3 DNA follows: TGTGCCAGCAGCTTAGGTGGAGGGGCGGACTCCTACAATGAGCAGTTCTTC. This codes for CASSLGGGADSYNEQFF.

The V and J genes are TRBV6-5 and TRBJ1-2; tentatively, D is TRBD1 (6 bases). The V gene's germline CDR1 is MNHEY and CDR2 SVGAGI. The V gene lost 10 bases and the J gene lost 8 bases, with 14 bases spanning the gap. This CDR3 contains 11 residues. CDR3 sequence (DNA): TGTGCCACCAGGCGGGGGCCCGGCTACACCTTC. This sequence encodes CATRRGPGYTF.

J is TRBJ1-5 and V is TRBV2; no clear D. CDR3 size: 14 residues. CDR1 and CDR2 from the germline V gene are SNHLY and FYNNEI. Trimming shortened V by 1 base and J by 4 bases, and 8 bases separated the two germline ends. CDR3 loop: CASSEGVFNQPQHF. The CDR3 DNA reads TGTGCCAGCAGTGAAGGTGTCTTTAATCAGCCCCAGCATTTT. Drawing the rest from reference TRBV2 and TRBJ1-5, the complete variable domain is EPEVTQTPSHQVTQMGQEVILRCVPISNHLYFYWYRQILGQKVEFLVSFYNNEISEKSEIFDDQFSVERPDGSNFTLKIRSTKLEDSAMYFCASSEGVFNQPQHFGDGTRLSIL.

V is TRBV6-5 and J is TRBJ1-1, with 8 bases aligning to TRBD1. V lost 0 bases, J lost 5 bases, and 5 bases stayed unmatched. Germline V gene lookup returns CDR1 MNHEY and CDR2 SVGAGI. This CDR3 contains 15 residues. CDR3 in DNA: TGTGCCAGCAGTTACTCGACGGGACAGGTGACTGAAGCTTTCTTT. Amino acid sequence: CASSYSTGQVTEAFF.

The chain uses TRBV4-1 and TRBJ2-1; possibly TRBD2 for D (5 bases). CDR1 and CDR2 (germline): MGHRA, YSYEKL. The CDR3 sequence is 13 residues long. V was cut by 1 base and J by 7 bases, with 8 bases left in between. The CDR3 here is CASSQVTGNEQFF. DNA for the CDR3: TGCGCCAGCAGCCAAGTGACGGGGAATGAGCAGTTCTTC.

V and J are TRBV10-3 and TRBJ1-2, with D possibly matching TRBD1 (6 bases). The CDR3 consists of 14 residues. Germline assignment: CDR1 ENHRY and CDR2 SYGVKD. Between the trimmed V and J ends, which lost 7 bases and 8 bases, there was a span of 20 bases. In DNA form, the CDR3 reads TGTGCCATCACTATCGGGACACCTGTCGCCGGCTACACCTTC. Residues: CAITIGTPVAGYTF.

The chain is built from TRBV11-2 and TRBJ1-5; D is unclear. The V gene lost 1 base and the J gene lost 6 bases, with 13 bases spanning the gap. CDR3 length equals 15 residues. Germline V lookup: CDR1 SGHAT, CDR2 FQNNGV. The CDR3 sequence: CASSLGAGVGQPQHF. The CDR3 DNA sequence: TGTGCCAGCAGCTTAGGGGCCGGGGTGGGTCAGCCCCAGCATTTT.

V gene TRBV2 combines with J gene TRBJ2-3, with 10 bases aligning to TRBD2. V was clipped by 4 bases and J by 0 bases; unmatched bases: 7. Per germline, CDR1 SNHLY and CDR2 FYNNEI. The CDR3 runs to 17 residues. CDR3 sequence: CASSVPSGGISTDTQYF. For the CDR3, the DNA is TGTGCCAGCAGTGTTCCTAGCGGGGGTATTAGCACAGATACGCAGTATTTT. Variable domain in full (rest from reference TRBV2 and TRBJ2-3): EPEVTQTPSHQVTQMGQEVILRCVPISNHLYFYWYRQILGQKVEFLVSFYNNEISEKSEIFDDQFSVERPDGSNFTLKIRSTKLEDSAMYFCASSVPSGGISTDTQYFGPGTRLTVL.

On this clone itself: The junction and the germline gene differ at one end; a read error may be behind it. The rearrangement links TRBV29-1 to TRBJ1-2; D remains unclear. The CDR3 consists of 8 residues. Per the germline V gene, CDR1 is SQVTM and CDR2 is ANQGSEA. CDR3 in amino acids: CSSNERNF. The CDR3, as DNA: TGCAGCTCGAATGAGAGAAACTTC. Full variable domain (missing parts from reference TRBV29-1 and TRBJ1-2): SAVISQKPSRDICQRGTSLTIQCQVDSQVTMMFWYRQQPGQSLTLIATANQGSEATYESGFVIDKFPISRPNLTFSTLTVSNMSPEDSSIYLCSSNERNFGSGTRLTVV.

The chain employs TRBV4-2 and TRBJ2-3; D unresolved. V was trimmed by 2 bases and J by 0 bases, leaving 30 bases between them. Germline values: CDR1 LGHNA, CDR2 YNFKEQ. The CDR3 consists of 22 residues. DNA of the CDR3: TGTGCCAGCAGCCAATCTATTTGGCCGGGTCCCGCCGGCGTAGGTAGCACAGATACGCAGTATTTT. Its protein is CASSQSIWPGPAGVGSTDTQYF.

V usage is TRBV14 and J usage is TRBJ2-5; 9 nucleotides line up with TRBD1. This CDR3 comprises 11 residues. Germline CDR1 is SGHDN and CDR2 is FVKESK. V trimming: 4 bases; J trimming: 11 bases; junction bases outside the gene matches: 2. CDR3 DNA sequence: TGTGCCAGCAGCCTACAGGGGGCACAGTACTTC. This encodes CASSLQGAQYF.

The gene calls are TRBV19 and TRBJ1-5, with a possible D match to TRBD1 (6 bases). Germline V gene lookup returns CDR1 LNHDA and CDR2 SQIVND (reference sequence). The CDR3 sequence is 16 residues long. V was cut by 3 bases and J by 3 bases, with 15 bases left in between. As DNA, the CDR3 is TGTGCCAGTAGTATCTCGGACAGTACTATCAATCAGCCCCAGCATTTT. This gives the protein CASSISDSTINQPQHF.

CDR3 loop: CAWGQDREETEAFF. CDR3 nucleotides: TGTGCCTGGGGACAAGACAGGGAGGAAACTGAAGCTTTCTTT. This rearrangement joins TRBV30 to TRBJ1-1; 7 bases are shared with TRBD1. V lost 5 bases, J lost 5 bases, and 11 bases stayed unmatched. Germline V gene sequence: CDR1 GTSNPN, CDR2 SVGIG (reference sequence). This CDR3 comprises 14 residues. Variable domain in full (rest from reference TRBV30 and TRBJ1-1): SQTIHQWPATLVQPVGSPLSLECTVEGTSNPNLYWYRQAAGRGLQLLFYSVGIGQISSEVPQNLSASRPQDRQFILSSKKLLLSDSGFYLCAWGQDREETEAFFGQGTRLTVV.

CDR3 region: CAIRRQGDTGELFF. The CDR3, as DNA: TGTGCCATCAGAAGACAGGGGGACACCGGGGAGCTGTTTTTT. The chain couples TRBV10-3 to TRBJ2-2, with 9 nucleotides matching TRBD1. J gave up 3 bases and V 6 bases, and 2 bases lay outside the gene matches. The germline CDR1 and CDR2 sequences are ENHRY and SYGVKD. The CDR3 consists of 14 residues.

The CDR3 DNA sequence: TGTGCCAGCAGCTCCCCCCTCGGGAGCTTGGTGGACACCATATATTTT. It translates to CASSSPLGSLVDTIYF. The V call is TRBV7-8, the J call TRBJ1-3; D remains unclear. The germline V gene encodes CDR1 SGHVS and CDR2 FQNEAQ. V was trimmed by 4 bases and J by 8 bases, leaving 21 bases between them. This CDR3 is 16 amino acids long.

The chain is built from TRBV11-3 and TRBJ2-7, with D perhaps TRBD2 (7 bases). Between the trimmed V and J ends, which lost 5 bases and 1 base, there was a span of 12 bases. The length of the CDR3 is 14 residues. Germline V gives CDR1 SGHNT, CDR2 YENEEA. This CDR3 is CASSQRGGSYEQYF. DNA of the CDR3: TGTGCCAGCAGCCAGAGGGGGGGATCCTACGAGCAGTACTTC.